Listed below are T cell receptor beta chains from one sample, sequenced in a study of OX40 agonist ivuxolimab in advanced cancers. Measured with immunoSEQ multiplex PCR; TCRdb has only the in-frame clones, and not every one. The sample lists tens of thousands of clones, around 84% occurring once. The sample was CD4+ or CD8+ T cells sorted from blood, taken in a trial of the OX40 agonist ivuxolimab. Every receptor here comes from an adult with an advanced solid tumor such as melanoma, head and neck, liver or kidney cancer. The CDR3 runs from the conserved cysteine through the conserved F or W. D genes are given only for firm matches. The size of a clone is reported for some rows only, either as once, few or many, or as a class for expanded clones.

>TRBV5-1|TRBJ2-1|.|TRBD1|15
CASSLWGTGGNEQFF
TGCGCCAGCAGCTTGTGGGGGACAGGGGGAAATGAGCAGTTCTTC
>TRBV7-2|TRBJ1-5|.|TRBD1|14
CASSYTGGNQPQHF
TGTGCCAGCAGCTACACAGGGGGCAATCAGCCCCAGCATTTT
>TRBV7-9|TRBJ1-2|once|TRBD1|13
CASSLQGFGGYTF
TGTGCCAGCAGCCTACAGGGGTTTGGTGGCTACACCTTC
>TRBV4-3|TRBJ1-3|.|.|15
CASSQETGLGNTIYF
TGCGCCAGCAGCCAGGAGACAGGATTGGGAAACACCATATATTTT
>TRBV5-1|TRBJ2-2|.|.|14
CASSFVGGTGELFF
TGCGCCAGCAGCTTCGTGGGAGGTACCGGGGAGCTGTTTTTT
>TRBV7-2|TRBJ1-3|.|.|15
CASSLGGASGNTIYF
TGTGCCAGCAGCTTAGGTGGCGCCTCTGGAAACACCATATATTTT
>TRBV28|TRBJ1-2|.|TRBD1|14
CASSLWTGSYGYTF
TGTGCCAGCAGTTTATGGACAGGGAGCTATGGCTACACCTTC
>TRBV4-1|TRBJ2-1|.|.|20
CASSQGSLRGRARSYNEQFF
TGCGCCAGCAGCCAAGGTTCGCTTCGGGGGCGCGCCAGATCCTACAATGAGCAGTTCTTC
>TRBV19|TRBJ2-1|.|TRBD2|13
CASSIDMGGEQFF
TGTGCCAGTAGTATAGATATGGGGGGGGAGCAGTTCTTC
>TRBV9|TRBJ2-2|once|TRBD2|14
CASSAEREWGELFF
TGTGCCAGCAGCGCCGAGCGGGAGTGGGGGGAGCTGTTTTTT
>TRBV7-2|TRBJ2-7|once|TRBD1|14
CASSQETGSYEQYF
TGCGCCAGCAGCCAAGAGACAGGGTCCTACGAGCAGTACTTC
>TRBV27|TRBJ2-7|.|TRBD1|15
CASSRTGGALYEQYF
TGTGCCAGCAGCCGGACAGGGGGCGCGCTCTACGAGCAGTACTTC
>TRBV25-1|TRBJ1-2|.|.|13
CASSESDPYGYTF
TGTGCCAGCAGTGAATCCGATCCGTATGGCTACACCTTC
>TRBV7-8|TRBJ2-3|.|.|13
CASSRQATDTQYF
TGTGCCAGCAGCCGACAGGCCACAGATACGCAGTATTTT
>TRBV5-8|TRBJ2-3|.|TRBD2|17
CASSQGLAGGLTDTQYF
TGTGCCAGCAGCCAGGGACTAGCGGGGGGCCTCACAGATACGCAGTATTTT
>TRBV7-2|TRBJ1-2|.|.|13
CASMEGGAEGYTF
TGTGCCAGCATGGAGGGGGGCGCGGAGGGCTACACCTTC
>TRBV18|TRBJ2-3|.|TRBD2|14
CASSPASGSDTQYF
TGTGCCAGCTCACCAGCTAGCGGGTCCGATACGCAGTATTTT
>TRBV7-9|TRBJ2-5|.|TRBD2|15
CASSSSTSGKETQYF
TGTGCCAGCAGCTCCTCGACTAGCGGGAAAGAGACCCAGTACTTC
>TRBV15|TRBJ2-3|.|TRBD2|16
CATSRDLAGGTDTQYF
TGTGCCACCAGCAGAGATTTAGCGGGAGGCACAGATACGCAGTATTTT
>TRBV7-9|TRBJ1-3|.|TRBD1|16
CASSSQGVNSGNTIYF
TGTGCCAGCAGCTCTCAGGGGGTGAACTCTGGAAACACCATATATTTT
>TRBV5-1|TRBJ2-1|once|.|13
CASSLGADNEQFF
TGCGCCAGCAGCTTGGGCGCAGACAATGAGCAGTTCTTC
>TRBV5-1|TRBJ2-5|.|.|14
CASSIRLGGETQYF
TGCGCCAGCAGCATCAGACTAGGAGGAGAGACCCAGTACTTC